This T cell receptor (beta chain) was recorded in a study of T cell responses to AZD1222 COVID-19 vaccine. The CDR3 runs to 13 residues. Trimming stripped 5 bases from V and 4 bases from J, with 11 bases between. CDR1 is MNHEY and CDR2 is SMNVEV in the germline V gene (reference sequence). Doses given second, at about 4 or about 12 weeks, were pooled. Generated by immunoSEQ multiplex PCR, the TCRdb table keeps only in-frame clones and is missing some. The data show over 85,000 clones, roughly 92% seen once. The genes are TRBV27 and TRBJ1-2; tentatively, D is TRBD1 (6 bases). Sequences were derived from peripheral blood, sampled 28 days after the second AZD1222 dose. The origin of this receptor is an adult who received the AZD1222 COVID-19 vaccine. The CDR3 sequence: CASSHDRSYGYTF. The CDR3 nucleotides are TGTGCCAGCAGTCACGACAGGAGCTATGGCTACACCTTC.